Presented here are 18 T cell receptor beta chains from one specimen sequenced in a study of blood T cell repertoires in COVID-19 (dated by TCRdb to 2019 to 2021). Library preparation was by the immunoSEQ multiplex PCR assay. TCRdb carries this immuneACCESS record with in-frame sequences only. Its versions omit some clonotypes, under half of them owing to an unresolved V gene in the studies checked, with the rest unexplained. The sample includes tens of thousands of clones, with around 78% observed a single time. Over 9.5% of the sample rests with the top ten. The specimen sequenced was peripheral blood. These receptors were taken from a human donor in a cohort sampled during active COVID-19.

This sequence joins TRBV11-2 and TRBJ2-1; 7 nucleotides match TRBD1. V lost 2 bases and J lost 2; bases outside the gene matches: 3. The V gene's germline CDR1 is SGHAT and CDR2 FQNNGV. The CDR3 totals 15 residues. CDR3 region: CASSLRQGTYNEQFF. CDR3 nucleotide sequence: TGTGCCAGCAGCTTAAGACAGGGAACCTACAATGAGCAGTTCTTC.

This clone was observed a few times. The rearrangement links TRBV19 to TRBJ1-5; the D gene is possibly TRBD1 (6 bases). There are 14 residues in the CDR3. The germline V gene has CDR1 LNHDA and CDR2 SQIVND (reference sequence). V lost 8 bases to trimming and J lost 0 bases, with 11 bases between them. This CDR3 reads CASDQGNSNQPQHF. CDR3 DNA: TGTGCCAGTGATCAGGGGAATAGCAATCAGCCCCAGCATTTT.

The V and J genes are TRBV6-5 and TRBJ2-7; TRBD2 aligns across 8 bases. This CDR3 is 14 amino acids long. Germline V gene sequence: CDR1 MNHEY, CDR2 SVGAGI. V shed 8 bases, J shed 7 bases, and the junction held 13 bases outside the gene matches. CDR3 in amino acids: CASRRAGEASEQYF. CDR3 DNA: TGTGCCAGCCGTCGAGCGGGAGAGGCGTCGGAGCAGTACTTC.

The chain joins TRBV2 to TRBJ1-1; unclear D gene. Germline CDR1 and CDR2: SNHLY and FYNNEI. Trimming pared 7 bases from V and 0 bases from J, leaving 18 bases between. The CDR3 is 16 residues long. In nucleotides, the CDR3 is TGTGCCAGCAAAGTAGGAGTGGAACGGTTGAACACTGAAGCTTTCTTT. Translated, it gives CASKVGVERLNTEAFF. Drawing the rest from reference TRBV2 and TRBJ1-1, the complete variable domain is EPEVTQTPSHQVTQMGQEVILRCVPISNHLYFYWYRQILGQKVEFLVSFYNNEISEKSEIFDDQFSVERPDGSNFTLKIRSTKLEDSAMYFCASKVGVERLNTEAFFGQGTRLTVV.

This rearrangement joins TRBV24-1 to TRBJ1-2, with D possibly matching TRBD1 (6 bases). CDR3 length: 13 residues. From germline, CDR1 is KGHDR and CDR2 SFDVKD. V lost 8 bases, J lost 3 bases, and 12 bases lay in between. CDR3 sequence reads: CATNRAFDYGYTF. The CDR3 DNA reads TGTGCCACCAACAGGGCGTTTGACTATGGCTACACCTTC.

V usage is TRBV6-5 and J usage is TRBJ2-1; tentative D call: TRBD2 (6 bases). This CDR3 spans 14 amino acids. The germline V gene has CDR1 MNHEY and CDR2 SVGAGI. The V gene lost 7 bases and the J gene lost 5 bases, with 15 bases spanning the gap. The CDR3 protein is CASNPPGLDNEQFF. As DNA, the CDR3 is TGTGCCAGCAATCCCCCGGGACTCGACAATGAGCAGTTCTTC.

CDR3 coding DNA: TGTGCCAGCTCACGGGGACAGGGAGGCACTGAAGCTTTCTTT. It specifies CASSRGQGGTEAFF. This sequence joins TRBV18 and TRBJ1-1; 9 bases are a match to TRBD1. This CDR3 spans 14 amino acids. CDR1 is KGHSH, CDR2 LQKENI, per germline. V dropped 4 bases and J dropped 4; count of bases not matched to a gene: 4.

V is TRBV7-2 and J is TRBJ1-1; D unclear. The CDR3 loop spans 12 amino acids. V was pared by 5 bases and J by 1 base, with 5 bases between. The germline CDR1 and CDR2 sequences are SGHTA and FQGNSA. CDR3 DNA sequence: TGTGCCAGCAGCGTAAAGAACACTGAAGCTTTCTTT. It specifies CASSVKNTEAFF.

The rearrangement joins TRBV7-9 to TRBJ1-6; 7 nucleotides match TRBD1. The CDR3 spans 14 residues. CDR1 and CDR2 from the germline V gene are SEHNR and FQNEAQ (reference sequence). Trimming took 4 bases from V and 5 from J; bases not matched to a gene: 2. The CDR3 DNA is TGTGCCAGCAGCTATGGACAGGATAATTCACCCCTCCACTTT. This gives the protein CASSYGQDNSPLHF. The full variable domain, in which reference TRBV7-9 and TRBJ1-6 provide the parts outside the CDR3, is DTGVSQNPRHKITKRGQNVTFRCDPISEHNRLYWYRQTLGQGPEFLTYFQNEAQLEKSRLLSDRFSAERPKGSFSTLEIQRTEQGDSAMYLCASSYGQDNSPLHFGNGTRLTVT.

The V call is TRBV28, the J call TRBJ1-5; 8 nucleotides align to TRBD1. Germline values: CDR1 MDHEN, CDR2 SYDVKM. V dropped 5 bases and J dropped 4; count of bases not matched to a gene: 10. The CDR3 is 16 amino acids. CDR3 coding DNA: TGTGCCAGCAGTCCAGGAGACAGGGGATTTAATCAGCCCCAGCATTTT. It is translated as CASSPGDRGFNQPQHF.

V gene TRBV2 combines with J gene TRBJ1-3; a weak D match, TRBD1 (5 bases). CDR1 and CDR2 (germline): SNHLY, FYNNEI. V lost 7 bases, J lost 4 bases, and 14 bases lay in between. CDR3 length equals 14 residues. CDR3 protein: CASNLGVPGNTIYF. Here the CDR3 DNA reads TGTGCCAGCAACCTAGGGGTCCCGGGAAACACCATATATTTT.

J is TRBJ2-3 and V is TRBV7-9; D is undetermined. The germline V gene has CDR1 SEHNR and CDR2 FQNEAQ (reference sequence). Trimming took 1 base from V and 0 from J, leaving 8 bases between them. This CDR3 region has 15 residues. In DNA form, the CDR3 reads TGTGCCAGCAGCTTAGGTAGATCTAGCACAGATACGCAGTATTTT. It codes for CASSLGRSSTDTQYF.

V is TRBV15 and J is TRBJ1-1, with D tentatively TRBD1 (6 bases). CDR1 and CDR2 (germline): LNHNV, YYDKDF (reference sequence). CDR3 length: 14 amino acids. V lost 3 bases and J 6 bases, leaving 14 bases between the germline ends. CDR3 in DNA: TGTGCCACCAGCAGCCGGACAGCTACTTCTGAAGCTTTCTTT. Protein: CATSSRTATSEAFF.

The V call is TRBV2, the J call TRBJ2-2, with TRBD1 as a possible D gene (7 bases). This CDR3 has 16 amino acids. Germline loops: CDR1 SNHLY, CDR2 FYNNEI. V lost 4 bases to trimming and J lost 1 base, with 13 bases between them. In nucleotides, the CDR3 is TGTGCCAGCAGTGGGCAGGGGGGATGGAACACCGGGGAGCTGTTTTTT. Protein sequence: CASSGQGGWNTGELFF.

The sample holds a few counts of this clone. J is TRBJ2-1 and V is TRBV5-4; 8 positions match TRBD2. With 4 bases clipped from V and 9 bases from J, the junction kept 12 bases outside the gene matches. The germline V gene encodes CDR1 SGHNT and CDR2 YYREEE (reference sequence). The CDR3 loop spans 15 amino acids. In DNA form, the CDR3 reads TGTGCCAGCAGCATAGGACTAGCCTTAAAGGGTGAGCAGTTCTTC. Translation gives CASSIGLALKGEQFF.

This clone was detected only once. This chain joins TRBV5-1 and TRBJ2-2; 10 nucleotides match TRBD1. V dropped 2 bases and J dropped 0; count of bases not matched to a gene: 7. Germline loops: CDR1 SGHRS, CDR2 YFSETQ. The CDR3 length is 18 residues. The CDR3 protein is CASSFDRGQWPNTGELFF. The CDR3 nucleotides read TGCGCCAGCAGCTTCGACAGGGGGCAATGGCCGAACACCGGGGAGCTGTTTTTT.

This rearrangement joins TRBV9 to TRBJ1-5; the D gene is possibly TRBD1 (6 bases). The V and J ends lost 3 bases and 1 base respectively, with 11 bases between them. Per germline, CDR1 SGDLS and CDR2 YYNGEE. This CDR3 is built from 15 residues. The CDR3 DNA sequence: TGTGCCAGCAGCGAGGGACATGACAGCAATCAGCCCCAGCATTTT. Amino acids: CASSEGHDSNQPQHF.

The chain is built from TRBV5-1 and TRBJ1-1, with D possibly TRBD1 on 5 matching bases. Trimming removed 3 bases from V and 5 bases from J, with 17 bases in between. Germline CDR1 is SGHRS and CDR2 is YFSETQ. This CDR3 spans 15 amino acids. In DNA form, the CDR3 reads TGCGCCAGCAGCTATTCTCCCAGGGTAGGTACTGAAGCTTTCTTT. Its protein product is CASSYSPRVGTEAFF.